These 4 T cell receptor beta chains were all obtained from the same sample, sequenced in a study of human T cells and chemical hapten exposure. Sample time point: pre-sensitization, week 0. Treatment: therapeutic diphenylcyclopropenone sensitization with weekly scalp DPC. MiXCR was run by TCRdb on the RACE reads, yielding one entry per CDR3 protein. Counted here are under 300,000 distinct CDR3 sequences, approximately 8.6% occurring once; the ten biggest clones make up over 2%. The material was whole blood, obtained in connection with sensitization to the hapten diphenylcyclopropenone (DPC). Every receptor here comes from a woman in her 40s with alopecia areata. Some clones in this sample may be carry-over from other donors' samples.

This rearrangement joins TRBV25-1 to TRBJ2-1; D may be TRBD1 (6 bases). Trimming shortened V by 6 bases and J by 4 bases, and 13 bases separated the two germline ends. From germline, CDR1 is MGHDK and CDR2 SYGVNS. The CDR3 loop spans 14 amino acids. CDR3 bases: TGTGCCAGCAGCCAGGGGATGGGATACAATGAGCAGTTCTTC. As protein: CASSQGMGYNEQFF.

This clonotype was picked up many times. The chain has TRBV27 and TRBJ2-7, with TRBD2 as a possible D gene (5 bases). This CDR3 contains 13 residues. Germline V gene sequence: CDR1 MNHEY, CDR2 SMNVEV (reference sequence). Trimming took 5 bases from V and 3 from J, leaving 11 bases between them. CDR3 loop: CASSLLAGYEQYF. The CDR3 coding sequence is TGTGCCAGCAGTCTACTGGCGGGCTACGAGCAGTACTTC.

This clonotype appeared a few times. This rearrangement joins TRBV3-1 to TRBJ2-7, with D perhaps given as TRBD1 or TRBD2 (5 bases each). V was clipped by 0 bases and J by 4 bases, with 16 bases between them. The CDR3 runs to 16 residues. CDR1 and CDR2 from the germline V gene are LGHDT and YNNKEL (reference sequence). The CDR3 is CASSQDHGDGTYEQYF. The CDR3 DNA sequence: TGTGCCAGCAGCCAAGATCACGGGGACGGAACATACGAGCAGTACTTC.

There are many counts of this clonotype. The chain combines TRBV5-1 with TRBJ2-7; no clear D. Germline CDR1 is SGHRS and CDR2 is YFSETQ. Trimming stripped 4 bases from V and 0 bases from J, with 11 bases between. There are 14 residues in the CDR3. DNA for the CDR3: TGCGCCAGCAGCCCGCAGTCGAGCTCCTACGAGCAGTACTTC. Translated: CASSPQSSSYEQYF.